Below are 4 T cell receptor beta chains sequenced from a single sample in a study of blood T cell repertoires in COVID-19 (dated by TCRdb to about 2020). Libraries were prepared through the immunoSEQ multiplex PCR assay. In TCRdb, the immuneACCESS table is reduced to in-frame sequences with V and J assigned. These tables do not hold every clone; where another copy was compared, an unresolved V gene accounts for under half, and the others remain unexplained. In all, the sample holds about 160,000 clones, and roughly 85% of those were seen once. The ten largest clones take up less than 20% of the sample. The specimen was PBMCs or T cells enriched from blood (not recorded which). Receptors were obtained from a man in his 60s who had recovered from COVID-19.

J is TRBJ1-2 and V is TRBV14; TRBD1 is a possible D gene (5 bases). With 4 bases removed from V and 4 bases from J, the gap between germline ends came to 13 bases. The CDR3 covers 14 residues. The germline V gene has CDR1 SGHDN and CDR2 FVKESK. The CDR3 DNA sequence: TGTGCCAGCAGCCCTTTCGGGGGATCCTATGGCTACACCTTC. Amino acids: CASSPFGGSYGYTF.

The V gene is TRBV6-6, the J gene TRBJ1-1, with TRBD1 matching over 8 bases. Germline CDR1 reads MNHNY; CDR2 reads SVGAGI (reference sequence). V gave up 6 bases and J gave up 7 bases; unmatched junction bases: 13. The CDR3 is 15 amino acids. The CDR3 DNA reads as TGTGCCAGCAGCCCAGGGGGCCTACCTTCGATTGAAGCTTTCTTT. Protein product: CASSPGGLPSIEAFF.

The chain recombines TRBV5-4 with TRBJ2-7, with 7 nucleotides matching TRBD2. Germline CDR1 is SGHNT and CDR2 is YYREEE (reference sequence). There are 14 residues in the CDR3. After removal of 5 bases from V and 5 bases from J, the junction contained 10 bases not matched to a gene. CDR3 bases: TGTGCCAGCAGGGGGGGGATAGCGGGCGACGAGCAGTACTTC. Residues: CASRGGIAGDEQYF.

This chain connects TRBV19 to TRBJ1-1; tentative D call: TRBD1 (5 bases). The ends were cut back, 7 bases at V and 1 base at J, with 13 bases in the middle. CDR1 and CDR2 from the germline V gene are LNHDA and SQIVND (reference sequence). The CDR3 is made up of 14 amino acids. CDR3 sequence reads: CASILSGGNTEAFF. Written as DNA, the CDR3 is TGTGCCAGTATCCTCTCGGGGGGGAACACTGAAGCTTTCTTT. Supplemented by reference TRBV19 and TRBJ1-1, the full variable domain reads DGGITQSPKYLFRKEGQNVTLSCEQNLNHDAMYWYRQDPGQGLRLIYYSQIVNDFQKGDIAEGYSVSREKKESFPLTVTSAQKNPTAFYLCASILSGGNTEAFFGQGTRLTVV.